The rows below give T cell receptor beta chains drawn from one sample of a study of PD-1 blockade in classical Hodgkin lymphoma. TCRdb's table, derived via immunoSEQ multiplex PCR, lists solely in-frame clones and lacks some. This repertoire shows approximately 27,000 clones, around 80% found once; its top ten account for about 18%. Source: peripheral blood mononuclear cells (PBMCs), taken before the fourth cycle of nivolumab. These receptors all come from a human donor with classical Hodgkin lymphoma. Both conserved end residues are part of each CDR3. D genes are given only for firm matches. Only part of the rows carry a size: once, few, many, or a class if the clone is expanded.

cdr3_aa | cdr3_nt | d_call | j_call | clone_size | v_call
CASSRDIAEAFF | TGTGCCAGCAGCCGGGACATTGCTGAAGCTTTCTTT | NA | TRBJ1-1 | medium-sized | TRBV5-4
CASSHDRLNTEAFF | TGTGCCAGCAGCCATGACAGGCTGAACACTGAAGCTTTCTTT | NA | TRBJ1-1 | NA | TRBV5-6
CASSFRGSAGEGDYGYTF | TGTGCCAGCAGTTTCCGCGGATCAGCGGGCGAAGGTGACTATGGCTACACCTTC | NA | TRBJ1-2 | NA | TRBV13
CASSQPGTVGGYTF | TGCGCCAGCAGCCAACCCGGGACAGTAGGCGGCTACACCTTC | TRBD1 | TRBJ1-2 | NA | TRBV4-1
CASSLRGGRAPEAFF | TGTGCCAGCAGCTTAAGAGGGGGACGCGCACCTGAAGCTTTCTTT | NA | TRBJ1-1 | NA | TRBV11-2
CASRPTGSIEAFF | TGTGCCAGCAGGCCTACAGGGTCTATTGAAGCTTTCTTT | NA | TRBJ1-1 | NA | TRBV7-9
CASSIPGGSGANVLTF | TGTGCCAGCAGCATCCCTGGGGGGTCTGGGGCCAACGTCCTGACTTTC | NA | TRBJ2-6 | NA | TRBV7-3
CASSLNRGGVYGYTF | TGTGCCAGCAGCTTAAATAGGGGTGGCGTCTATGGCTACACCTTC | NA | TRBJ1-2 | NA | TRBV7-9
CASSTTGNTEAFF | TGTGCCAGTAGTACGACAGGGAACACTGAAGCTTTCTTT | NA | TRBJ1-1 | NA | TRBV19
CASSPAEIRETQYF | TGTGCCAGCTCACCGGCAGAAATACGGGAGACCCAGTACTTC | NA | TRBJ2-5 | NA | TRBV18
CASSQMGMSNQPQHF | TGCGCCAGCAGCCAGATGGGCATGAGCAATCAGCCCCAGCATTTT | NA | TRBJ1-5 | NA | TRBV4-1
CASSFRADRANTEAFF | TGTGCCAGCAGCTTTCGGGCCGACAGGGCGAACACTGAAGCTTTCTTT | TRBD1 | TRBJ1-1 | NA | TRBV7-3
CASSGGTGDNQPQHF | TGTGCCAGCAGCGGAGGGACAGGGGACAATCAGCCCCAGCATTTT | TRBD1 | TRBJ1-5 | NA | TRBV9
CASSLASLRTGELFF | TGCGCCAGCAGCTTGGCCTCTTTGCGCACCGGGGAGCTGTTTTTT | NA | TRBJ2-2 | NA | TRBV5-1
CASSSYSGANVLTF | TGTGCCAGCAGTTCCTACTCTGGGGCCAACGTCCTGACTTTC | NA | TRBJ2-6 | NA | TRBV27
CASSILRQGTDTQYF | TGTGCCAGTAGTATCCTCCGACAGGGGACAGATACGCAGTATTTT | TRBD1 | TRBJ2-3 | NA | TRBV19
CASSPRGSRQETQYF | TGTGCCAGTAGTCCCCGGGGGAGTCGCCAAGAGACCCAGTACTTC | NA | TRBJ2-5 | few | TRBV19
CASSVGVGGGTDTQYF | TGTGCCAGCAGCGTAGGGGTAGGCGGGGGCACAGATACGCAGTATTTT | NA | TRBJ2-3 | few | TRBV9
CASSSGTGSTETQYF | TGTGCCAGCAGTTCTGGGACAGGGAGTACGGAGACCCAGTACTTC | TRBD1 | TRBJ2-5 | NA | TRBV28
CASSLRSTGADTQYF | TGCGCCAGCAGCTTGCGTAGCACAGGGGCAGATACGCAGTATTTT | TRBD1 | TRBJ2-3 | few | TRBV5-1
CASSPPAAYNEQFF | TGTGCCAGCAGCCCCCCCGCAGCTTACAATGAGCAGTTCTTC | NA | TRBJ2-1 | once | TRBV25-1
CASSQGLAGYEQYF | TGTGCCAGCAGCCAGGGACTAGCGGGCTACGAGCAGTACTTC | TRBD2 | TRBJ2-7 | NA | TRBV5-6
CASSLWSFGVQSSYEQYF | TGTGCCAGCAGTTTATGGTCCTTCGGGGTCCAGAGCTCCTACGAGCAGTACTTC | NA | TRBJ2-7 | NA | TRBV28
CASSQVISRTDTQYF | TGCGCCAGCAGCCAAGTCATCAGCCGCACAGATACGCAGTATTTT | NA | TRBJ2-3 | once | TRBV4-3
CASRGGTPYEQYF | TGCGCCAGCAGGGGGGGAACCCCTTACGAGCAGTACTTC | NA | TRBJ2-7 | once | TRBV5-1
CASSPGGVDLIDTQYF | TGTGCCAGCAGCCCTGGAGGGGTAGATTTGATAGATACGCAGTATTTT | NA | TRBJ2-3 | NA | TRBV11-2
CASSDKGAVTDTQYF | TGTGCCAGCAGTGACAAGGGAGCGGTGACAGATACGCAGTATTTT | NA | TRBJ2-3 | NA | TRBV6-4
CASSPLAGGLNNEQFF | TGTGCCAGCAGTCCACTAGCGGGGGGCCTCAACAATGAGCAGTTCTTC | TRBD2 | TRBJ2-1 | NA | TRBV11-2
CASSEQGLNYGYTF | TGCGCCAGCAGTGAGCAAGGACTAAACTATGGCTACACCTTC | NA | TRBJ1-2 | NA | TRBV10-2
CAWSRRRAGYTF | TGTGCCTGGAGTCGTAGGAGGGCTGGCTACACCTTC | NA | TRBJ1-2 | NA | TRBV30
CASSQDMRGETQYF | TGTGCCAGCAGCCAAGATATGAGGGGGGAGACCCAGTACTTC | NA | TRBJ2-5 | NA | TRBV4-2
CASRLDRGNYGYTF | TGTGCCAGTAGATTAGACAGGGGCAACTATGGCTACACCTTC | TRBD1 | TRBJ1-2 | NA | TRBV19
CASTRGPMNTEAFF | TGTGCCAGCACAAGGGGGCCAATGAACACTGAAGCTTTCTTT | TRBD1 | TRBJ1-1 | NA | TRBV14
CASSLARTLRQGRKDTEAFF | TGTGCCAGCAGCTTAGCTAGAACATTAAGACAGGGGAGGAAAGACACTGAAGCTTTCTTT | TRBD1 | TRBJ1-1 | NA | TRBV7-8
CASRGQRLQQYF | TGTGCCAGCAGGGGACAGCGCCTTCAGCAGTACTTC | TRBD1 | TRBJ2-7 | few | TRBV28
CATSRDKVDTGELFF | TGTGCCACCAGCAGAGACAAGGTAGACACCGGGGAGCTGTTTTTT | NA | TRBJ2-2 | NA | TRBV15
CASSSTSYEQYF | TGCGCCAGCAGCTCGACTAGCTACGAGCAGTACTTC | NA | TRBJ2-7 | NA | TRBV5-1
CASSLGFSTDTQYF | TGTGCCAGCAGTTTAGGATTTAGCACAGATACGCAGTATTTT | NA | TRBJ2-3 | NA | TRBV27
CASSLGQGRSYNEQFF | TGTGCCAGCTCACTGGGACAGGGAAGATCCTACAATGAGCAGTTCTTC | TRBD1 | TRBJ2-1 | once | TRBV18
CARAIQGPEAFF | TGTGCCAGAGCGATACAGGGTCCTGAAGCTTTCTTT | NA | TRBJ1-1 | NA | TRBV9
CASSHEWTTGGADTQYF | TGTGCCAGCAGCCACGAATGGACGACAGGGGGCGCAGATACGCAGTATTTT | TRBD1 | TRBJ2-3 | NA | TRBV4-2
CASSPTLSYEQYF | TGTGCCAGCAGCCCGACCCTTTCCTACGAGCAGTACTTC | NA | TRBJ2-7 | NA | TRBV7-9
CASSVEGGPRNTIYF | TGTGCCAGCAGCGTTGAGGGGGGCCCTAGAAACACCATATATTTT | NA | TRBJ1-3 | few | TRBV9
CASSRGQSTGELFF | TGCGCCAGTTCCAGGGGGCAGAGCACCGGGGAGCTGTTTTTT | TRBD1 | TRBJ2-2 | NA | TRBV10-2
CASSPVGGGAADTQYF | TGTGCCAGCTCACCCGTTGGCGGGGGGGCGGCCGATACGCAGTATTTT | TRBD2 | TRBJ2-3 | NA | TRBV18
CASGRGREQYF | TGTGCCAGCGGTAGGGGTAGGGAGCAGTACTTC | NA | TRBJ2-7 | NA | TRBV6-1
CASSVSDATQYF | TGTGCCAGCAGCGTTAGCGATGCGACCCAGTACTTC | NA | TRBJ2-5 | NA | TRBV9
CASALGGIPQETQYF | TGTGCTAGTGCCCTGGGGGGGATCCCACAAGAGACCCAGTACTTC | TRBD2 | TRBJ2-5 | NA | TRBV12-5
CASSPDREWGEQYF | TGTGCCAGCAGCCCGGACAGGGAGTGGGGCGAGCAGTACTTC | TRBD1 | TRBJ2-7 | NA | TRBV9